A single sample gave rise to the 16 T cell receptor beta chains below, sequenced in a study of blood T cell repertoires in COVID-19. Measured with immunoSEQ multiplex PCR; TCRdb has only the in-frame clones, and not every one. This table has approximately 200,000 clones, about 90% appearing once. Sequenced: peripheral blood. These receptors were taken from a woman in her forties or fifties with acute or convalescent COVID-19.

In its sample, this clone was seen once. V and J are TRBV5-6 and TRBJ2-1; a weak D match, TRBD1 (6 bases). The germline V and J ends were trimmed by 0 bases and 13 bases, with 11 bases remaining between them. The CDR3 runs 12 residues. Germline V lookup: CDR1 SGHDT, CDR2 YYEEEE. The CDR3 sequence: CASSLDRAFQFF. The CDR3 DNA reads as TGTGCCAGCAGCTTGGACAGGGCGTTTCAGTTCTTC.

The chain carries TRBV30 and TRBJ1-3, with D possibly matching TRBD1 (6 bases). Trimming shortened V by 2 bases and J by 3 bases, and 11 bases separated the two germline ends. Germline V gene sequence: CDR1 GTSNPN, CDR2 SVGIG (reference sequence). This CDR3 has 14 residues. CDR3 bases: TGTGCCTGGAGTCCAGGGGAAAATGGAAACACCATATATTTT. Its protein product is CAWSPGENGNTIYF.

The J gene is TRBJ2-3, the V gene TRBV4-1; D is unresolved. The V end was cut by 3 bases, the J end by 2 bases, with 15 bases between. The CDR3 has 16 amino acids. Germline V gene data show CDR1 as MGHRA and CDR2 as YSYEKL. CDR3 residues: CASSHFSVKHTDTQYF. DNA of the CDR3: TGCGCCAGCAGCCATTTCTCCGTAAAACACACAGATACGCAGTATTTT.

J is TRBJ2-2 and V is TRBV19; 10 bases line up with TRBD1. The CDR3 consists of 16 residues. The germline CDR1 and CDR2 sequences are LNHDA and SQIVND (reference sequence). J lost 6 bases, V lost 1 base, and 5 bases had no gene match. The CDR3 DNA reads as TGTGCCAGTAGTATAGGTGGGACAGGGGTTTCCGGGGAGCTGTTTTTT. Translation gives CASSIGGTGVSGELFF. The whole variable domain, remainder taken from reference TRBV19 and TRBJ2-2, is DGGITQSPKYLFRKEGQNVTLSCEQNLNHDAMYWYRQDPGQGLRLIYYSQIVNDFQKGDIAEGYSVSREKKESFPLTVTSAQKNPTAFYLCASSIGGTGVSGELFFGEGSRLTVL.

V gene TRBV30 combines with J gene TRBJ1-3, with TRBD1 matching over 7 bases. CDR1 and CDR2 (germline): GTSNPN, SVGIG (reference sequence). Trimming removed 2 bases from V and 3 bases from J; junction bases left unmatched: 4. This CDR3 spans 14 amino acids. The CDR3 protein is CAWSRGHHGNTIYF. DNA of the CDR3: TGTGCCTGGAGTAGGGGGCACCATGGAAACACCATATATTTT.

This chain joins TRBV4-1 and TRBJ1-5; no reliable D call. Germline V gives CDR1 MGHRA, CDR2 YSYEKL. Trimming removed 3 bases from V and 4 bases from J, with 10 bases in between. CDR3 length: 14 residues. CDR3 region: CASSQVTVNQPQHF. The CDR3 bases are TGCGCCAGCAGCCAGGTTACAGTAAATCAGCCCCAGCATTTT.

The V gene is TRBV7-6, the J gene TRBJ2-1, with 7 bases matching TRBD1. This CDR3 has 16 amino acids. V trimming: 5 bases; J trimming: 10 bases; junction bases outside the gene matches: 17. Germline CDR1 SGHVS, CDR2 FNYEAQ. The CDR3 protein is CASSTQLDPYRGEQFF. DNA of the CDR3: TGTGCCAGCAGCACTCAACTAGACCCCTACAGGGGAGAGCAGTTCTTC.

This chain connects TRBV11-2 to TRBJ1-3, with D possibly being TRBD1 (6 bases). In germline, CDR1 is SGHAT, CDR2 FQNNGV. Between the trimmed V and J ends, which lost 2 bases and 3 bases, there was a span of 11 bases. The CDR3 extends over 15 amino acids. The CDR3 protein is CASSLNTGSGNTIYF. As DNA, the CDR3 is TGTGCCAGCAGCTTAAATACAGGGAGTGGAAACACCATATATTTT.

V is TRBV12-3 or TRBV12-4 and J is TRBJ1-2, with TRBD1 matching over 7 bases. V shed 5 bases, J shed 3 bases, and the junction held 3 bases outside the gene matches. CDR3 length: 13 residues. The CDR3 spells CASSPGGYYGYTF. The CDR3, as DNA: TGTGCCAGCAGTCCAGGGGGTTACTATGGCTACACCTTC.

DNA of the CDR3: TGCGCCAGCTCCCCCGGGAGGGAGGTGAACACTGAAGCTTTCTTT. Translated, it gives CASSPGREVNTEAFF. The rearrangement uses TRBV4-3 and TRBJ1-1; the D is unclear. This CDR3 has 15 residues. Germline CDR1 LGHNA, CDR2 YSLEER. Trimming removed 8 bases from V and 0 bases from J, with 16 bases in between.

The rearrangement uses TRBV19 and TRBJ2-5, with a weak D call TRBD2 (5 bases). V was pared by 6 bases and J by 2 bases, with 10 bases between. This CDR3 has 13 amino acids. Looked up from germline, CDR1 is LNHDA and CDR2 is SQIVND (reference sequence). The CDR3 region is CASRGLGQETQYF. Written as DNA, the CDR3 is TGTGCCAGTAGAGGACTGGGTCAAGAGACCCAGTACTTC.

This chain joins TRBV6-2 or TRBV6-3 and TRBJ2-1; a possible D gene is TRBD2 (6 bases). Germline lookup yields CDR1 MNHEY and CDR2 SVGEGT. V was shortened by 4 bases and J by 5 bases, with 15 bases between the two germline ends. CDR3 size: 15 residues. As DNA, the CDR3 is TGTGCCAGCAGTTCTAGCGCCTCTGCCAACAATGAGCAGTTCTTC. Residues: CASSSSASANNEQFF.

Written as DNA, the CDR3 is TGTGCCAGCAGTTCCGGACTAATCCCCTACGTTGGGCAGTACTTC. Translated, it gives CASSSGLIPYVGQYF. V is TRBV28 and J is TRBJ2-7; D may be TRBD2 (6 bases). Germline CDR1 reads MDHEN; CDR2 reads SYDVKM. Trimming left V 4 bases short and J 9 bases short, with 22 bases between. CDR3 length: 15 residues.

The chain joins TRBV19 to TRBJ1-1; maybe TRBD1 (5 bases). The CDR3 extends over 14 amino acids. The V and J ends lost 7 bases and 6 bases respectively, with 18 bases between them. The germline V gene has CDR1 LNHDA and CDR2 SQIVND (reference sequence). CDR3 loop: CASNQYGGTAEAFF. CDR3 coding DNA: TGTGCCAGTAATCAATACGGGGGAACCGCTGAAGCTTTCTTT.

The rearrangement joins TRBV10-3 to TRBJ2-7; D remains ambiguous. The V gene lost 11 bases and the J gene lost 2 bases, with 13 bases spanning the gap. This CDR3 contains 12 residues. Germline CDR1 and CDR2: ENHRY and SYGVKD. The CDR3 DNA follows: TGTGCCCTCCGAGAGGAACCCTACGAGCAGTACTTC. This translates into CALREEPYEQYF.

This chain links TRBV12-5 with TRBJ2-7, with 7 bases aligning to TRBD2. The J segment lost 2 bases and the V segment lost 2 bases, leaving 6 bases of the junction unmatched. Germline V CDR1 and CDR2: LGHNT, FRNRAP. This CDR3 contains 15 residues. The CDR3 DNA reads as TGTGCTAGTGGTTTGAAGGCGGGGGAGGCCTACGAGCAGTACTTC. Translated: CASGLKAGEAYEQYF.